This T cell receptor beta chain comes out of a study of siplizumab effects on memory and regulatory T cells. This table comes from immunoSEQ multiplex PCR, and its TCRdb copy is limited to in-frame clones, with some not included. The profile covers fewer than 110,000 clones, with approximately 91% appearing a single time and about 12% taken by the ten largest. The CDR3 sequence is 15 residues long. Germline CDR1 is SGHDT and CDR2 is YYEEEE. After removal of 4 bases from V and 3 bases from J, the junction contained 4 bases not matched to a gene. Material for sequencing was non-Treg CD4+ T cells sorted from blood. This sequence originates from a human donor in good health. The chain joins TRBV5-6 to TRBJ2-6, with TRBD1 matching over 7 bases. The CDR3 protein is CASSPDRVGANVLTF. The CDR3 nucleotides read TGTGCCAGCAGCCCCGACAGGGTTGGGGCCAACGTCCTGACTTTC.